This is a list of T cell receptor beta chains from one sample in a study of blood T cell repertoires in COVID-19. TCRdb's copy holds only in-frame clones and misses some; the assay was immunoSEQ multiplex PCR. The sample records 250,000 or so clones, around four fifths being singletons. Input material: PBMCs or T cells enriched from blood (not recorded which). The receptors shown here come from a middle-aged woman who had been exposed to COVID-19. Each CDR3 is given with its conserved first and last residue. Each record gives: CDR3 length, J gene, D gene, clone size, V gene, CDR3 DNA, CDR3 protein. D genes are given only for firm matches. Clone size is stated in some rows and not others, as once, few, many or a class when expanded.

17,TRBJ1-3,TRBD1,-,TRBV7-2,TGTGCCAGCAGCTTCCAGACAGGGGGATTAGCTGGAAACACCATATATTTT,CASSFQTGGLAGNTIYF
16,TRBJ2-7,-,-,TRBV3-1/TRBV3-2,TGTGCCAGCAGCCGATCTGAGAGGACGGGAACCTACGAGCAGTACTTC,CASSRSERTGTYEQYF
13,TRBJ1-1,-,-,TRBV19,TGTGCCAGTAGTATGGGGCCGAACACTGAAGCTTTCTTT,CASSMGPNTEAFF
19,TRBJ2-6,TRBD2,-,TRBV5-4,TGTGCCAGCAGCTCTCCACCCGGGGGGGGCTATCCTGGGGCCAACGTCCTGACTTTC,CASSSPPGGGYPGANVLTF
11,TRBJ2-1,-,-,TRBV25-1,TGTGCCAGCAGTGGGAGCCATGAGCAGTTCTTC,CASSGSHEQFF
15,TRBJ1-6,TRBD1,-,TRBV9,TGTGCCAGCAGCCCCAGGACAGGGGGAGGTTCACCCCTCCACTTT,CASSPRTGGGSPLHF
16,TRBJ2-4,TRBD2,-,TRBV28,TGTGCCAGCAGTCTCACTAGCGGGGGGGCCACGAACATTCAGTACTTC,CASSLTSGGATNIQYF
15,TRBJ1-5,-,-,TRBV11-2,TGTGCCAGCAGCTTATATTCAGGGACTAATCAGCCCCAGCATTTT,CASSLYSGTNQPQHF
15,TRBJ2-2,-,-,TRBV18,TGTGCCAGCTCACCAATGACAGCTAACACCGGGGAGCTGTTTTTT,CASSPMTANTGELFF
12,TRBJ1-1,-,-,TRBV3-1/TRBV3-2,TGTGCCAGCAGACTTGACGGAGCTGAAGCTTTCTTT,CASRLDGAEAFF
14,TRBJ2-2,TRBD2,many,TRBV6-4,TGTGCCAGCAGTGAGCGGGGGGACACCGGGGAGCTGTTTTTT,CASSERGDTGELFF
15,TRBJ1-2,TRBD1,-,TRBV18,TGTGCCAGCTCACCACCGTCGAACAGGGGCTATGGCTACACCTTC,CASSPPSNRGYGYTF
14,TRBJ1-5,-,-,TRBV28,TGTGCCAGCAGTTTGATACAGGACAATCAGCCCCAGCATTTT,CASSLIQDNQPQHF
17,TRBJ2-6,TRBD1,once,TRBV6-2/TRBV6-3,TGTGCCAGCAGTTCGCTCCAGGGGGCGCCTGGGGCCAACGTCCTGACTTTC,CASSSLQGAPGANVLTF
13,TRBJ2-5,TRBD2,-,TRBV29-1,TGCAGCCTTCCGGCGGGGGGCGGCGAGACCCAGTACTTC,CSLPAGGGETQYF
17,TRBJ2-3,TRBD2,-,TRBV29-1,TGCAGCGTTGGTAGCGGGGGGGCCGGATTAGGACGAGATACGCAGTATTTT,CSVGSGGAGLGRDTQYF
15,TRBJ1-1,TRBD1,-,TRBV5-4,TGTGCCAGCAGCTCCGGCCAGGGGGTGAACACTGAAGCTTTCTTT,CASSSGQGVNTEAFF
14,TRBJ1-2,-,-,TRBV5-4,TGTGCCAGCAGCTTAGCCCTTACAGCCTATGGCTACACCTTC,CASSLALTAYGYTF
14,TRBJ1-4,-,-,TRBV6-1,TGTGCCAGCAGTGAAGACGCAGGGTATGAAAAACTGTTTTTT,CASSEDAGYEKLFF
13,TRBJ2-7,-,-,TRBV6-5,TGTGCCAGCAGACCTGGGGCGTACTACGAGCAGTACTTC,CASRPGAYYEQYF
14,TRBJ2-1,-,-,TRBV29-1,TGCAGCGTTGAAGGGATAGCCTCATACAATGAGCAGTTCTTC,CSVEGIASYNEQFF
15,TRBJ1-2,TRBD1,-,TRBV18,TGTGCCAGCTCACAACGGACAGGGGTAGACTATGGCTACACCTTC,CASSQRTGVDYGYTF
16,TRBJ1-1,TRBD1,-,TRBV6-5,TGTGCCAGCAGTTACTTGGGGGGACAGCTTTATGCTGAAGCTTTCTTT,CASSYLGGQLYAEAFF
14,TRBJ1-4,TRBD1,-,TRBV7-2,TGTGCCAGCAGGCGGACAGGGGAATGGGAAAAACTGTTTTTT,CASRRTGEWEKLFF
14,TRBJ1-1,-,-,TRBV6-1,TGTGCCAGCAGTGAATTAGGGGCAGGGACTGAAGCTTTCTTT,CASSELGAGTEAFF
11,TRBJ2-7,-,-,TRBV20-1,TGCAGTGTTACGAAACAATACATGCAGTACTTC,CSVTKQYMQYF
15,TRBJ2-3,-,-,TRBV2,TGTGCCAGCAGTGAGATGGGGCTAGGCACAGATACGCAGTATTTT,CASSEMGLGTDTQYF
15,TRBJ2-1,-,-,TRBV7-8,TGTGCCAGCAGCTTAGCGACTAACTCCTACAATGAGCAGTTCTTC,CASSLATNSYNEQFF
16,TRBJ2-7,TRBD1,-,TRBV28,TGTGCCAGCAGTCTCCCCCAGGGGGCCGGCTCCTACGAGCAGTACTTC,CASSLPQGAGSYEQYF
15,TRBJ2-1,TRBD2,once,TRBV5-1,TGCGCCAGCAGCTTGGTAGCGGGGGCCTACAATGAGCAGTTCTTC,CASSLVAGAYNEQFF
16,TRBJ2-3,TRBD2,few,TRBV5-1,TGCGCCAGCAGCGGACTAGCGGGGGCGGGCACAGATACGCAGTATTTT,CASSGLAGAGTDTQYF
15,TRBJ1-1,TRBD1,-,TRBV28,TGTGCCAGCAGTTCATCGGGGACAGGGGTTGTTGAAGCTTTCTTT,CASSSSGTGVVEAFF
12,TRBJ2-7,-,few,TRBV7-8,TGTGCCAGCAGCTTATCCTCTTACGAGCAGTACTTC,CASSLSSYEQYF
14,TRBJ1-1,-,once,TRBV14,TGTGCCAGCAGCCAAGATTGGGGAGGGGCTGAAGCTTTCTTT,CASSQDWGGAEAFF
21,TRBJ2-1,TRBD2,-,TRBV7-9,TGTGCCAGCAGCAAGGGATCCGGGACTAGCGGGGCCCCCCTAACTGGGAATGAGCAGTTCTTC,CASSKGSGTSGAPLTGNEQFF
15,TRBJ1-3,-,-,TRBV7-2,TGTGCCAGCAGCCCCCGGGGGTTTGCTGGAAACACCATATATTTT,CASSPRGFAGNTIYF
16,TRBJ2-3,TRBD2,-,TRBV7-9,TGTGCCAGCAGCCCCGGACTAGCGGGAAGCACAGATACGCAGTATTTT,CASSPGLAGSTDTQYF
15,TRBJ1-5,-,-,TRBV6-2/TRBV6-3,TGTGCCAGCAGTTACTCCGTGGCGGGGAGTCAGCCCCAGCATTTT,CASSYSVAGSQPQHF
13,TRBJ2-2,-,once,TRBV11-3,TGTGCCAGCAGCGACAGGCTTACCGGGGAGCTGTTTTTT,CASSDRLTGELFF
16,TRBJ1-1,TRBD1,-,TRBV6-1,TGTGCCAGCAGTGCCATGAGGACAGGGGGAGGCACTGAAGCTTTCTTT,CASSAMRTGGGTEAFF
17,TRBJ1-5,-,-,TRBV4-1,TGCGCCAGCAGCCAAGATGGGCCCGGGGGTAGCAATCAGCCCCAGCATTTT,CASSQDGPGGSNQPQHF
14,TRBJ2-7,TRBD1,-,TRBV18,TGTGCCAGCTCCCCGAGGACAGGGGGCCAAGAGCAGTACTTC,CASSPRTGGQEQYF
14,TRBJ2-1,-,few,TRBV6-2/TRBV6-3,TGTGCCAGCAGTTACAGACGGGGGGCCGATGAGCAGTTCTTC,CASSYRRGADEQFF
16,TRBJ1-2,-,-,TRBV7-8,TGTGCCAGCAGCTTAGATATTGGGCAGGCTTCCTATGGCTACACCTTC,CASSLDIGQASYGYTF
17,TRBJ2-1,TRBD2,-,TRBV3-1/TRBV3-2,TGTGCCAGCAGCCCAAACAGGGGACTAGCTGTACGGAATGAGCAGTTCTTC,CASSPNRGLAVRNEQFF
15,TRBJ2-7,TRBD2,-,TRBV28,TGTGCCAGCAGCCAACCGGGGGGGGAAATAATATTCCAGTACTTC,CASSQPGGEIIFQYF
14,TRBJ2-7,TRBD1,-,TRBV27,TGTGCCAGCAGGAGGGCTGGGACAGGGAACGAGCAGTACTTC,CASRRAGTGNEQYF
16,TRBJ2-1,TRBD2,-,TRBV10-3,TGTGCCATCAGTGCCACCGGACAGCGGGGGGGAGCTGAGCAGTTCTTC,CAISATGQRGGAEQFF
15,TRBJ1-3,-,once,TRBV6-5,TGTGCCAGCAGTTCCCCGACAGCGGGAGGAAACACCATATATTTT,CASSSPTAGGNTIYF